This TCR beta chain was captured in a study of shared clonotypes between healthy human individuals. Overall study: A donor's plate count was three for CD4 naive and three for CD4 memory; CD8 naive had two and CD8 memory one.

Genomic DNA (from each subset) was split evenly across several immunoSEQ plates. Here immunoSEQ multiplex PCR was the method, and the copy in TCRdb shows in-frame clones only, minus some. The sample includes millions of clones, 85% to 95% of them seen just once. Germline values: CDR1 SQVTM, CDR2 ANQGSEA. The CDR3 totals 15 residues. The V end was cut by 7 bases, the J end by 6 bases, with 24 bases between. This sequence originates from a man between 18 and 29 years old in good health. The sequenced sample consisted of naive CD4+ T cells sorted from blood. Sample subset: CD45RA+ positively selected. This chain connects TRBV29-1 to TRBJ1-2; D is perhaps TRBD1 (6 bases). CDR3 region: CSAFAALQGKNGYTF. The DNA of the CDR3 is TGCAGCGCATTTGCGGCGTTACAGGGAAAGAATGGCTACACCTTC.